Sequencing of this T cell receptor (beta chain) was carried out in a study of cytomegalovirus exposure and HLA in healthy donors. The assay was immunoSEQ multiplex PCR, and TCRdb's table has in-frame clones only and misses some. This sample has 110,000 to 150,000 clones, with 89% found just once. Germline V CDR1 and CDR2: MNHNS, SASEGT. Trimming at V came to 6 bases and at J to 7 bases, leaving 18 bases not matched to a gene. The CDR3 spans 17 residues. This receptor was obtained from a woman between 18 and 29 years old in good health and CMV-seropositive. The rearrangement links TRBV6-1 to TRBJ1-2; 9 nucleotides line up with TRBD1. Material: PBMCs. CDR3 DNA: TGTGCCAGCAGAGAACCCGGGACAGGGACGGAAGGCGGTGGCTACACCTTC. As protein: CASREPGTGTEGGGYTF.